This note documents a single TCR beta chain sequence. What it binds is not known. Cycle 7 day 1, cycle 4 day 1, and baseline were the timepoints at which blood was sampled. The assay was immunoSEQ multiplex PCR, and TCRdb's table has in-frame clones only and misses some. The repertoire includes more than 11,000 clones, around 82% of them detected once, and roughly 19% sits in the top ten. This CDR3 is built from 14 residues. V gave up 6 bases and J gave up 4 bases, with 13 bases separating them. Germline V gene sequence: CDR1 MDHEN, CDR2 SYDVKM. The record originates from a study of OX40 agonist ivuxolimab in advanced cancers. Study results and caveats: Some of the lowest clonal expansion was seen in partial responders at 0.1-3.0 mg/kg.

The gene calls are TRBV28 and TRBJ2-1; perhaps TRBD2 as D (6 bases). This TCR derives from an adult with an advanced solid tumor such as melanoma, head and neck, liver or kidney cancer. Material: CD4+ or CD8+ T cells sorted from blood, obtained in a trial of the OX40 agonist ivuxolimab. The CDR3 nucleotides read TGTGCCAGCAGGCCCTTGGGGGGTTACAATGAGCAGTTCTTC. Protein product: CASRPLGGYNEQFF.